These T cell receptor beta chains were read from a single sample in a study of vaccination effects on CD4 cells after COVID-19. Here immunoSEQ multiplex PCR was the method, and the copy in TCRdb shows in-frame clones only, minus some. The sample carries fewer than 75,000 clones, roughly three quarters recorded once. Antigens for these TCRs are unknown. The input for sequencing was CD4+ T cells from PBMCs cultured without peptide, taken before COVID-19 vaccination. Source of these receptors: a human donor who received a COVID-19 vaccine. Each CDR3 is given with its conserved first and last residue. Each record gives: clone size, V gene, D gene, J gene, CDR3 protein, CDR3 DNA. The D gene is left open where the match is weak. The size field is filled for only some rows; it gives once, few, many or a size class.

few,TRBV4-1,.,TRBJ1-1,CASSPQGTGNTEAFF,TGCGCCAGCAGCCCTCAGGGCACAGGGAACACTGAAGCTTTCTTT
.,TRBV13,.,TRBJ1-3,CASSRRKSGNTIYF,TGTGCCAGCTCGAGGAGGAAATCTGGAAACACCATATATTTT
.,TRBV7-2,.,TRBJ1-2,CASSRPNYGYTF,TGTGCCAGCAGCCGCCCGAACTATGGCTACACCTTC
.,TRBV10-3,.,TRBJ1-2,CAISDREQTDTF,TGTGCCATCAGTGATAGAGAACAGACCGACACCTTC
.,TRBV19,.,TRBJ1-2,CASSNTGSYGYTF,TGTGCCAGTAGCAACACAGGGAGCTATGGCTACACCTTC
.,TRBV5-1,TRBD1,TRBJ1-4,CASSSDRAPATNEKLFF,TGCGCCAGCAGCTCCGACAGGGCTCCCGCAACTAATGAAAAACTGTTTTTT
.,TRBV18,.,TRBJ1-1,CASSPYRENTEAFF,TGTGCCAGCTCACCTTACAGGGAGAACACTGAAGCTTTCTTT
.,TRBV12-5,.,TRBJ1-1,CASGLPGVGAFF,TGTGCTAGTGGTTTACCAGGGGTAGGAGCTTTCTTT
.,TRBV5-1,.,TRBJ2-3,CASSFSILDTQYF,TGCGCCAGCAGCTTTTCTATTCTGGATACGCAGTATTTT
.,TRBV18,.,TRBJ2-2,CASSPPESTGELFF,TGTGCCAGCTCACCACCTGAGAGCACCGGGGAGCTGTTTTTT
.,TRBV11-2,.,TRBJ2-1,CASSFGTGSSYNEQFF,TGTGCCAGCAGCTTCGGTACAGGGAGCTCCTACAATGAGCAGTTCTTC
.,TRBV7-2,TRBD2,TRBJ2-3,CASSSNSGGDTQYF,TGTGCCAGCAGCTCAAACTCGGGGGGGGATACGCAGTATTTT
.,TRBV7-2,.,TRBJ2-2,CASRDGPTGELFF,TGTGCCAGCCGGGACGGACCCACCGGGGAGCTGTTTTTT
.,TRBV6-5,.,TRBJ1-2,CASSYGQGNYGYTF,TGTGCCAGCAGTTACGGGCAGGGTAACTATGGCTACACCTTC
.,TRBV18,.,TRBJ1-4,CASSPRDTEKLFF,TGTGCCAGCTCACCGAGGGACACTGAAAAACTGTTTTTT
once,TRBV24-1,TRBD1,TRBJ2-3,CATSDDGDRGADTQYF,TGTGCCACCAGTGATGACGGGGACAGGGGGGCAGATACGCAGTATTTT
.,TRBV19,.,TRBJ2-2,CASHKDSYSWNTGELFF,TGTGCCAGTCACAAGGATAGTTATTCATGGAACACCGGGGAGCTGTTTTTT
.,TRBV6-5,.,TRBJ1-1,CATKTPSNTEAFF,TGTGCCACGAAGACACCTTCGAACACTGAAGCTTTCTTT
.,TRBV6-2/TRBV6-3,.,TRBJ1-1,CASSYIGGGANTEAFF,TGTGCCAGCAGTTACATAGGGGGGGGCGCGAACACTGAAGCTTTCTTT
.,TRBV20-1,.,TRBJ2-5,CSADSLETQYF,TGCAGTGCTGATTCCTTAGAGACCCAGTACTTC
.,TRBV6-6,.,TRBJ2-1,CASSYGESSYNEQFF,TGTGCCAGCAGTTACGGGGAGAGCTCCTACAATGAGCAGTTCTTC
few,TRBV30,TRBD1,TRBJ1-4,CAARVQGVEKLFF,TGTGCCGCAAGAGTCCAGGGGGTTGAAAAACTGTTTTTT
.,TRBV7-9,.,TRBJ2-6,CASSASIGANVLTF,TGTGCCAGCAGCGCCTCGATCGGGGCCAACGTCCTGACTTTC
.,TRBV9,.,TRBJ1-2,CASSAGTANYGYTF,TGTGCCAGCAGCGCCGGGACGGCTAACTATGGCTACACCTTC
.,TRBV4-2,.,TRBJ2-5,CASSQGRGLETQYF,TGTGCCAGCAGCCAAGGTCGGGGGCTGGAGACCCAGTACTTC
.,TRBV19,.,TRBJ2-3,CASRPPGSTDTQYF,TGTGCCAGTAGACCCCCAGGGAGCACAGATACGCAGTATTTT
.,TRBV28,.,TRBJ1-5,CASSILGPQHF,TGTGCCAGCAGTATACTCGGGCCCCAGCATTTT
.,TRBV30,.,TRBJ2-5,CAWSVQGETQYF,TGTGCCTGGAGTGTACAGGGAGAGACCCAGTACTTC
.,TRBV5-1,.,TRBJ1-4,CASTPMDGSNEKLFF,TGCGCCAGCACGCCAATGGACGGTTCTAATGAAAAACTGTTTTTT
.,TRBV5-1,.,TRBJ1-4,CASSLGASMGGEKLFF,TGCGCCAGCAGCTTGGGGGCCTCAATGGGTGGTGAAAAACTGTTTTTT
.,TRBV19,.,TRBJ2-2,CASIVDSQFTGELFF,TGTGCCAGTATTGTGGACTCTCAATTCACCGGGGAGCTGTTTTTT
.,TRBV6-2/TRBV6-3,TRBD1,TRBJ2-2,CASSLLDRGGTGELFF,TGTGCCAGCAGTCTTCTTGACAGGGGAGGCACCGGGGAGCTGTTTTTT
.,TRBV7-9,.,TRBJ2-3,CASSWRQRRGTDTQYF,TGTGCCAGCAGCTGGAGACAGAGGAGGGGCACAGATACGCAGTATTTT
.,TRBV30,TRBD1,TRBJ1-1,CAWSVSGGVKTEAFF,TGTGCCTGGAGTGTGTCAGGGGGGGTGAAAACTGAAGCTTTCTTT
.,TRBV1,.,TRBJ2-6,CTSSGGQGNFSGANVLTF,TGCACCAGCAGCGGGGGACAGGGGAATTTTTCTGGGGCCAACGTCCTGACTTTC
.,TRBV6-5,.,TRBJ2-3,CANLEDTQYF,TGTGCCAACTTGGAGGATACGCAGTATTTT
.,TRBV19,TRBD2,TRBJ2-1,CASSPSGGFYNEQFF,TGTGCCAGTAGCCCTAGCGGGGGGTTCTACAATGAGCAGTTCTTC
.,TRBV6-1,TRBD1,TRBJ1-2,CASSEAIRGTGRDGYTF,TGTGCCAGCAGTGAAGCTATCCGCGGGACAGGGAGGGATGGCTACACCTTC
.,TRBV3-1/TRBV3-2,.,TRBJ2-6,CASSQAPGLSSGANVLTF,TGTGCCAGCAGCCAAGCCCCGGGTCTGAGCTCTGGGGCCAACGTCCTGACTTTC
.,TRBV18,TRBD1,TRBJ2-3,CASSPTGTGKADTQYF,TGTGCCAGCTCACCAACCGGGACAGGGAAGGCAGATACGCAGTATTTT
few,TRBV7-2,TRBD1,TRBJ1-6,CASSRGTGTYNSPLHF,TGTGCCAGCAGCCGGGGGACAGGGACTTATAATTCACCCCTCCACTTT
.,TRBV6-5,.,TRBJ2-2,CASSYSAGRNTGELFF,TGTGCCAGCAGTTACTCGGCAGGGCGGAACACCGGGGAGCTGTTTTTT
.,TRBV10-2,.,TRBJ1-4,CASSGQNEKLFF,TGCGCCAGCAGTGGACAGAATGAAAAACTGTTTTTT
.,TRBV27,.,TRBJ2-1,CASRPAFF,TGTGCCAGCAGACCAGCATTCTTC
.,TRBV30,.,TRBJ1-5,CAWAPGGSNQPQHF,TGTGCCTGGGCACCGGGAGGCAGCAATCAGCCCCAGCATTTT
few,TRBV14,.,TRBJ2-6,CASSHKGSGANVLTF,TGTGCCAGCAGCCATAAGGGGTCTGGGGCCAACGTCCTGACTTTC
few,TRBV7-2,TRBD1,TRBJ2-2,CASSMDRGTGELFF,TGTGCCAGCAGCATGGACAGGGGCACCGGGGAGCTGTTTTTT
.,TRBV5-1,.,TRBJ1-6,CASSRIGRDNSPLHF,TGCGCCAGCAGCCGTATCGGTCGGGATAATTCACCCCTCCACTTT